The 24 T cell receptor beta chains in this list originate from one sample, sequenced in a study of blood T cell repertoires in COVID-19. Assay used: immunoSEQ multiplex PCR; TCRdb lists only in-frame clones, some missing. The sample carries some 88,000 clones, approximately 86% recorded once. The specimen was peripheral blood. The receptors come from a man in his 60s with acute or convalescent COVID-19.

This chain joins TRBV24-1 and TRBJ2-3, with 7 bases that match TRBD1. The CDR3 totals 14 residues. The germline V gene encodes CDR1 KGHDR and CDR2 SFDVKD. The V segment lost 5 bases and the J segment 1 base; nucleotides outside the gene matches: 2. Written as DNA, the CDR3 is TGTGCCACCAGTGCAACAGGGGGCACAGATACGCAGTATTTT. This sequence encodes CATSATGGTDTQYF.

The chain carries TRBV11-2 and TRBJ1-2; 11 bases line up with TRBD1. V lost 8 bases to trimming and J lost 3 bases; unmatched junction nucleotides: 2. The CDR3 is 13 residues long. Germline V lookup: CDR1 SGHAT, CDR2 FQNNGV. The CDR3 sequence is CASLGQGDYGYTF. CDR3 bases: TGTGCCAGCTTGGGACAGGGGGACTATGGCTACACCTTC.

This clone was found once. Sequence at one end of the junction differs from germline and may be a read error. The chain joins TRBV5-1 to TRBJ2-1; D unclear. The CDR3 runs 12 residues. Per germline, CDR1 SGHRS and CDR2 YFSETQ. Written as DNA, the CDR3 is TGCGCCAGCAGCTTGGTTGATCGTGAGCATTTCTTC. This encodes CASSLVDREHFF.

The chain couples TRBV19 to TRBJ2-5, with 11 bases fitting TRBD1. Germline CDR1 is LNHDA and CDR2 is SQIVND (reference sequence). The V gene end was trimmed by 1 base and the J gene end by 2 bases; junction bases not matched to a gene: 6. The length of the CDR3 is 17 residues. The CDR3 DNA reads TGTGCCAGTAGTATAGTTTCCGGGACAGGGGGTCAAGAGACCCAGTACTTC. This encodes CASSIVSGTGGQETQYF. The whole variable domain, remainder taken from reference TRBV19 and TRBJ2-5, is DGGITQSPKYLFRKEGQNVTLSCEQNLNHDAMYWYRQDPGQGLRLIYYSQIVNDFQKGDIAEGYSVSREKKESFPLTVTSAQKNPTAFYLCASSIVSGTGGQETQYFGPGTRLLVL.

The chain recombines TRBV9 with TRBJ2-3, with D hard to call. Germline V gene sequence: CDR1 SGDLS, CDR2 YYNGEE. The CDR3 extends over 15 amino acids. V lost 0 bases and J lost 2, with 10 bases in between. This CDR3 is CASSVGGRATDTQYF. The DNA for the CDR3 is TGTGCCAGCAGCGTAGGCGGAAGAGCCACAGATACGCAGTATTTT.

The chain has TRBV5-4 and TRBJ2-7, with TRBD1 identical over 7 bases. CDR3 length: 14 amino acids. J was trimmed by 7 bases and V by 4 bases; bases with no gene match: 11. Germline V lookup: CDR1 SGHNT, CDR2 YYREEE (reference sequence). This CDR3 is CASSAGQGEGEQYF. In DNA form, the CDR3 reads TGTGCCAGCAGCGCAGGCCAGGGGGAAGGGGAGCAGTACTTC.

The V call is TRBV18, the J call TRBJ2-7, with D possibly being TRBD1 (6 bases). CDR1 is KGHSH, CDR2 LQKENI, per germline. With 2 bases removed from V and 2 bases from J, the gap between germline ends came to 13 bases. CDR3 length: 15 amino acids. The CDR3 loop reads CASSPVWDKPYEQYF. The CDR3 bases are TGTGCCAGCTCACCAGTGTGGGACAAACCCTACGAGCAGTACTTC.

CDR3 amino acids: CASSSQGDTQYF. The CDR3 region has the DNA TGTGCCAGTAGTTCTCAGGGAGATACGCAGTATTTT. The chain links TRBV19 to TRBJ2-3; perhaps TRBD1 as D (5 bases). This CDR3 is 12 amino acids long. Trimming cost V 5 bases and J 5 bases, with 8 bases left between them. CDR1 is LNHDA, CDR2 SQIVND, per germline (reference sequence).

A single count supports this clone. In DNA form, the CDR3 reads TGTGCCAGCAGCTTAAGCGGGGGCCAAGAGACCCAGTACTTC. This translates into CASSLSGGQETQYF. This chain uses TRBV7-6 with TRBJ2-5, with 8 bases aligning to TRBD2. CDR3 size: 14 residues. The V and J ends lost 2 bases and 1 base, in that order; junction bases with no gene match: 0. Germline assignment: CDR1 SGHVS and CDR2 FNYEAQ.

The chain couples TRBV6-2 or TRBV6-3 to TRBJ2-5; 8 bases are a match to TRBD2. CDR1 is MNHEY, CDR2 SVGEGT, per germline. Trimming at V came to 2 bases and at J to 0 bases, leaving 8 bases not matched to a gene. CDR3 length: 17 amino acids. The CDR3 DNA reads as TGTGCCAGCAGTTACCGCCGACTAGCGTCGTACCAAGAGACCCAGTACTTC. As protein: CASSYRRLASYQETQYF.

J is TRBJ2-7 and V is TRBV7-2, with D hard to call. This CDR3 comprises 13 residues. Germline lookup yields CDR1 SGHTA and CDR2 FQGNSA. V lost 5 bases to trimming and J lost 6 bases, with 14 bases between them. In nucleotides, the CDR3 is TGTGCCAGCAGCCCTGCCCTCCGCGGCGAGCAGTACTTC. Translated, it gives CASSPALRGEQYF. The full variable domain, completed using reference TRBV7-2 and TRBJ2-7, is GAGVSQSPSNKVTEKGKDVELRCDPISGHTALYWYRQSLGQGLEFLIYFQGNSAPDKSGLPSDRFSAERTGGSVSTLTIQRTQQEDSAVYLCASSPALRGEQYFGPGTRLTVT.

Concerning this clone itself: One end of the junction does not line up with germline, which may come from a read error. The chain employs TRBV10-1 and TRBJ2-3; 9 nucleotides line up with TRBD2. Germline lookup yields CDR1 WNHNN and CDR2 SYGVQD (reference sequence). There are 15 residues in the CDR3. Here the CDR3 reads CASSESGTSTDTQYF. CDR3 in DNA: TGCGCCAGCAGTGAGTCGGGGACTAGCACCGATACGCAGTATTTT.

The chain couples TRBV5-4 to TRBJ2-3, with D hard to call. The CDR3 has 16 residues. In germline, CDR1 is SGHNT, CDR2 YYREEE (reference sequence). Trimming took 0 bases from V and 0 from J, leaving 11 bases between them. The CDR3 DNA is TGTGCCAGCAGCTTGGCCCCTAGTCCTAGCACAGATACGCAGTATTTT. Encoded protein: CASSLAPSPSTDTQYF.

The CDR3 DNA is TGTGCCTGGAGTGTACTAGTAGGGGGTGGGGAAAAACTGTTTTTT. Residues: CAWSVLVGGGEKLFF. The chain recombines TRBV30 with TRBJ1-4, with a possible D match to TRBD1 (6 bases). The germline V and J ends were trimmed by 0 bases and 8 bases, with 16 bases remaining between them. There are 15 residues in the CDR3. Germline loops: CDR1 GTSNPN, CDR2 SVGIG (reference sequence).

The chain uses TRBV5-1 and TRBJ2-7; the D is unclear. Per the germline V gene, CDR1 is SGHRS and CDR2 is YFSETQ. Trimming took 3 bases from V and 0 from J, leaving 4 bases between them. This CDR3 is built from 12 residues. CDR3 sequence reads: CASSSFSYEQYF. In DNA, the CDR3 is TGCGCCAGCAGCTCGTTCTCCTACGAGCAGTACTTC.

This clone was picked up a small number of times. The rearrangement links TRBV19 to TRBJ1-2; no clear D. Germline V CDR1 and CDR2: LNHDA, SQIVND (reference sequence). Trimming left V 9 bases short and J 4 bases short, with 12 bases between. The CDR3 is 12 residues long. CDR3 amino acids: CASELGGYGYTF. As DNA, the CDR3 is TGTGCCAGCGAACTCGGTGGCTATGGCTACACCTTC.

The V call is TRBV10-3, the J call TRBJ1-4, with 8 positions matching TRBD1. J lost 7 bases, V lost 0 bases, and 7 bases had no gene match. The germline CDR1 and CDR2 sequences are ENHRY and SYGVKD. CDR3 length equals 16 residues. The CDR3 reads CAISESRAGGGEKLFF. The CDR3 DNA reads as TGTGCCATCAGTGAGTCGCGGGCAGGGGGCGGTGAAAAACTGTTTTTT.

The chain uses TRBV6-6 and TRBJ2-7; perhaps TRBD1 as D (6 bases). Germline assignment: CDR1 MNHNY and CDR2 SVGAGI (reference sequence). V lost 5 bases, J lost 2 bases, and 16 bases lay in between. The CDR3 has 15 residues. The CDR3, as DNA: TGTGCCAGCAGTGCTGGACAGCCACCTACCTACGAGCAGTACTTC. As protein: CASSAGQPPTYEQYF.

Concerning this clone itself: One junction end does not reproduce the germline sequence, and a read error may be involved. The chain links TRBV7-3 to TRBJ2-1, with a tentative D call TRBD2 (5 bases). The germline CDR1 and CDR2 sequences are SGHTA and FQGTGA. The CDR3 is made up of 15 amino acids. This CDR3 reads CASRLTVWPGNEQFF. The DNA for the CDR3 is TGTGCCAGCAGATTAACTGTCTGGCCGGGAAATGAGCAGTTCTTC.

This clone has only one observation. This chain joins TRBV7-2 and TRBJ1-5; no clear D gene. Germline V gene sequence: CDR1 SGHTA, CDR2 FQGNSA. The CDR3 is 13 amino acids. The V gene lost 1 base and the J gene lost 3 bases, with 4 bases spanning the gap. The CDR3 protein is CASSLGLNQPQHF. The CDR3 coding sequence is TGTGCCAGCAGCTTAGGACTCAATCAGCCCCAGCATTTT.

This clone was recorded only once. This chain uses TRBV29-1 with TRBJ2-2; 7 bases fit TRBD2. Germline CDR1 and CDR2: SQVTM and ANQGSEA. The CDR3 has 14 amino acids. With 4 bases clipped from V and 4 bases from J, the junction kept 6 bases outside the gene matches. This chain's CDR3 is CSVVSGTTTGELFF. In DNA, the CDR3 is TGCAGCGTTGTGAGCGGGACCACCACCGGGGAGCTGTTTTTT.

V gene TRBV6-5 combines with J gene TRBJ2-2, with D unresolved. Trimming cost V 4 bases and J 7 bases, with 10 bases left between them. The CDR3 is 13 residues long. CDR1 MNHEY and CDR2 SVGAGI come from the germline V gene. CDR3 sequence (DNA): TGTGCCAGCAGTTCAGGTTTAGGCGGGGAGCTGTTTTTT. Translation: CASSSGLGGELFF.

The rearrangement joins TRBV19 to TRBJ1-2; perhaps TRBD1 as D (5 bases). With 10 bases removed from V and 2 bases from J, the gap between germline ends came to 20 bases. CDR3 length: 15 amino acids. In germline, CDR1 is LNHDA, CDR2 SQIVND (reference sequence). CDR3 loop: CATRPRRGDNYGYTF. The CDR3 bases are TGTGCCACCAGACCCAGACGGGGGGACAACTATGGCTACACCTTC.

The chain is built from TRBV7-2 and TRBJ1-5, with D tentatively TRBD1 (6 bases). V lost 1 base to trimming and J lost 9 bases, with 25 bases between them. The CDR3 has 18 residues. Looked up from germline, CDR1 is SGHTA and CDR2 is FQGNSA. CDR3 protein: CASSLGPLLLDRISPQHF. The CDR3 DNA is TGTGCCAGCAGCTTAGGGCCGCTGCTCCTCGACAGGATTTCGCCCCAGCATTTT.